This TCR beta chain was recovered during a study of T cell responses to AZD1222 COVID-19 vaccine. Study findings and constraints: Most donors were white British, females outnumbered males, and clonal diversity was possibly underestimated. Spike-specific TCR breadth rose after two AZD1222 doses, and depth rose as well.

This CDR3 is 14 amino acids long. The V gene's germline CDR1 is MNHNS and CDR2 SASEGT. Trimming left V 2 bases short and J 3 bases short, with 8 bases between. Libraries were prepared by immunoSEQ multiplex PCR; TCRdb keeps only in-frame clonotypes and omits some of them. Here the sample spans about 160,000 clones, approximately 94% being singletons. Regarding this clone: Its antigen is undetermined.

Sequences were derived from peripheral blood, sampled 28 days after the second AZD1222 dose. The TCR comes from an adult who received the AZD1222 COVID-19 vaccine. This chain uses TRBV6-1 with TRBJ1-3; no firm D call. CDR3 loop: CASSERGNGNTIYF. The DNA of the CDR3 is TGTGCCAGCAGTGAAAGAGGGAATGGAAACACCATATATTTT.